The TCR beta chain under discussion was sequenced for a study of cytomegalovirus exposure and HLA in healthy donors. The study ran its PCR with 60 Vbeta and 13 Jbeta primers. This table comes from immunoSEQ multiplex PCR, and its TCRdb copy is limited to in-frame clones, with some not included. This table holds roughly 190,000 clones, under 80% found once. Germline-derived CDR1 and CDR2 are KGHSH and LQKENI. J gave up 7 bases and V 3 bases, and 12 bases lay outside the gene matches. The CDR3 sequence is 17 residues long. The receptor was derived from a young man in good health and CMV-seropositive. The chain joins TRBV18 to TRBJ2-1; the match to TRBD2 covers 10 bases. The sequenced sample consisted of PBMCs. The CDR3, as DNA: TGTGCCAGCTCACCGCCGGGGCTAGCGGGAGCGAAAAATGAGCAGTTCTTC. Translating gives CASSPPGLAGAKNEQFF. The variable domain in full, completed from reference TRBV18 and TRBJ2-1, reads NAGVMQNPRHLVRRRGQEARLRCSPMKGHSHVYWYRQLPEEGLKFMVYLQKENIIDESGMPKERFSAEFPKEGPSILRIQQVVRGDSAAYFCASSPPGLAGAKNEQFFGPGTRLTVL.